Shown below are 29 T cell receptor beta chains from a single sample sequenced in a study of blood T cell repertoires in COVID-19. Sequencing was performed with immunoSEQ multiplex PCR; in TCRdb, only in-frame clones are kept and a portion is missing. The repertoire holds 120,000 or so clones, around nine tenths seen once, with 1.5% in the top ten. The specimen sequenced was peripheral blood. The source of these receptors is a human donor in a cohort sampled during active COVID-19.

The V gene is TRBV3-1 (or the pseudogene TRBV3-2), the J gene TRBJ1-1; 7 bases are a match to TRBD1. Germline V gives CDR1 LGHDT, CDR2 YNNKEL (reference sequence). V lost 7 bases and J lost 3; bases outside the gene matches: 8. The CDR3 consists of 14 residues. This CDR3 is CASTEGAGDTEAFF. The CDR3 bases are TGTGCCAGCACCGAGGGGGCAGGGGACACTGAAGCTTTCTTT.

The chain couples TRBV19 to TRBJ2-2, with a weak D call TRBD2 (5 bases). There are 13 residues in the CDR3. Trimming cost V 3 bases and J 5 bases, with 7 bases left between them. Germline CDR1 and CDR2: LNHDA and SQIVND (reference sequence). CDR3 bases: TGTGCCAGTAGTATCCGGGGAACCGGGGAGCTGTTTTTT. As protein: CASSIRGTGELFF. The entire variable domain, with the rest obtained from reference TRBV19 and TRBJ2-2, is as follows: DGGITQSPKYLFRKEGQNVTLSCEQNLNHDAMYWYRQDPGQGLRLIYYSQIVNDFQKGDIAEGYSVSREKKESFPLTVTSAQKNPTAFYLCASSIRGTGELFFGEGSRLTVL.

The V and J genes are TRBV6-6 and TRBJ2-1; 8 bases align to TRBD2. The V and J ends lost 2 bases and 5 bases, in that order; junction bases with no gene match: 8. CDR1 and CDR2 from the germline V gene are MNHNY and SVGAGI (reference sequence). The CDR3 is 16 amino acids. CDR3 sequence (DNA): TGTGCCAGCAGTTACCTAGCGGGTAGAGGGGACAATGAGCAGTTCTTC. This translates into CASSYLAGRGDNEQFF.

The chain carries TRBV5-1 and TRBJ2-7; 7 bases fit TRBD2. After removal of 4 bases from V and 7 bases from J, the junction contained 14 bases not matched to a gene. This CDR3 is built from 15 residues. Germline-derived CDR1 and CDR2 are SGHRS and YFSETQ. The CDR3 reads CASSPGTGGRREQYF. The DNA of the CDR3 is TGCGCCAGCAGCCCCGGGACTGGCGGGAGAAGAGAGCAGTACTTC. The full variable domain, rest sourced from reference TRBV5-1 and TRBJ2-7, is KAGVTQTPRYLIKTRGQQVTLSCSPISGHRSVSWYQQTPGQGLQFLFEYFSETQRNKGNFPGRFSGRQFSNSRSEMNVSTLELGDSALYLCASSPGTGGRREQYFGPGTRLTVT.

The chain uses TRBV5-6 and TRBJ2-7, with no clear D. The CDR3 totals 16 residues. V was shortened by 0 bases and J by 2 bases, with 15 bases between the two germline ends. Germline V CDR1 and CDR2: SGHDT, YYEEEE. The CDR3 region is CASSLGGASGTYEQYF. In nucleotides, the CDR3 is TGTGCCAGCAGCTTGGGAGGCGCTAGTGGAACCTACGAGCAGTACTTC.

The J gene is TRBJ2-1, the V gene TRBV10-3; D might be TRBD2 (6 bases). Germline CDR1 reads ENHRY; CDR2 reads SYGVKD. Trimming stripped 10 bases from V and 5 bases from J, with 21 bases between. The CDR3 loop spans 15 amino acids. CDR3 region: CATRAGYGSDNEQFF. The CDR3 coding sequence is TGTGCCACCAGAGCGGGCTACGGGTCCGACAATGAGCAGTTCTTC.

The CDR3 spells CASSRSSGRAPETQYF. The CDR3 DNA reads as TGTGCCAGCAGCCGAAGTAGCGGGAGAGCTCCTGAGACCCAGTACTTC. The chain is built from TRBV4-2 and TRBJ2-5, with TRBD2 identical over 9 bases. Unmatched junction bases numbered 11, after V lost 4 bases and J lost 5 bases. Germline V gene data show CDR1 as LGHNA and CDR2 as YNFKEQ. The CDR3 runs 16 residues.

V usage is TRBV2 and J usage is TRBJ2-2; TRBD1 is a possible D gene (6 bases). V was trimmed by 4 bases and J by 6 bases, leaving 18 bases between them. Germline-derived CDR1 and CDR2 are SNHLY and FYNNEI. This CDR3 is built from 16 residues. DNA for the CDR3: TGTGCCAGCAGTGTTCGAGGGGGATTGCGGTCCGGGGAGCTGTTTTTT. Translation: CASSVRGGLRSGELFF.

The rearrangement uses TRBV7-2 and TRBJ2-5, with D maybe TRBD1 (5 bases). Germline V gene sequence: CDR1 SGHTA, CDR2 FQGNSA. The V and J ends lost 1 base and 2 bases respectively, with 11 bases between them. The CDR3 is 15 amino acids. CDR3 region: CASSLGARAQETQYF. Written as DNA, the CDR3 is TGTGCCAGCAGCTTAGGCGCCAGGGCGCAAGAGACCCAGTACTTC.

This clone has only a few counts. The gene calls are TRBV27 and TRBJ2-5; D ambiguous. This CDR3 has 15 residues. The V end was cut by 4 bases, the J end by 1 base, with 13 bases between. Germline V lookup: CDR1 MNHEY, CDR2 SMNVEV (reference sequence). CDR3 sequence (DNA): TGTGCCAGCAGTTATGGGCAGAGCTCCCAAGAGACCCAGTACTTC. This gives the protein CASSYGQSSQETQYF.

In regard to this clone: The sample carries other DNA sequences with the same CDR3. The chain joins TRBV5-6 to TRBJ1-2; TRBD1 matches at 9 bases. This CDR3 is built from 14 residues. Germline assignment: CDR1 SGHDT and CDR2 YYEEEE. With V trimmed by 5 bases and J by 2 bases, 4 bases remained unmatched. The CDR3 protein is CASSPGQGNYGYTF. DNA for the CDR3: TGTGCCAGCAGTCCCGGACAGGGGAACTATGGCTACACCTTC.

The chain recombines TRBV6-5 with TRBJ1-4; D unresolved. The CDR3 length is 14 residues. Trimming stripped 2 bases from V and 6 bases from J, with 10 bases between. Germline V gives CDR1 MNHEY, CDR2 SVGAGI. CDR3 in amino acids: CASSYTGLDEKLFF. The CDR3, as DNA: TGTGCCAGCAGTTACACTGGGCTGGATGAAAAACTGTTTTTT.

In DNA form, the CDR3 reads TGTGCCAGCAGTTACTCGGCGGGCCGTGAAGCTTTCTTT. Translated, it gives CASSYSAGREAFF. The V call is TRBV6-5, the J call TRBJ1-1; D call uncertain. This CDR3 has 13 residues. The germline CDR1 and CDR2 sequences are MNHEY and SVGAGI. V was cut by 0 bases and J by 7 bases, with 9 bases left in between.

The J gene is TRBJ1-2, the V gene TRBV6-5; possible D gene TRBD1, 6 bases. In germline, CDR1 is MNHEY, CDR2 SVGAGI. V lost 8 bases and J lost 4, with 17 bases in between. CDR3 length: 14 amino acids. The CDR3 coding sequence is TGTGCCAGCTACACCGGGTCAGGGGCCTATGGCTACACCTTC. Protein sequence: CASYTGSGAYGYTF.

Remarks on this clone: Sequence at one end of the junction differs from germline and may be a read error. The same CDR3 can be traced to other DNA sequences in this sample. The chain couples TRBV5-8 to TRBJ2-7, with unresolved D. CDR1 is SGHTS, CDR2 YDEGEE, per germline. The CDR3 has 15 residues. CDR3 DNA sequence: TGTGCCAGCAGTTTGGGGTTTGGTAGTCTCCACGAGCAGTACTTC. Translating it yields CASSLGFGSLHEQYF.

This sequence joins TRBV9 and TRBJ2-1; TRBD2 matches 7 bases. CDR3 size: 13 residues. V shed 3 bases, J shed 9 bases, and the junction held 6 bases outside the gene matches. In germline, CDR1 is SGDLS, CDR2 YYNGEE. CDR3 in DNA: TGTGCCAGCAGCGCAACTAGCGAGACTGAGCAGTTCTTC. It encodes CASSATSETEQFF.

The rearrangement joins TRBV5-6 to TRBJ2-1, with 7 bases that match TRBD1. The CDR3 covers 14 residues. J was trimmed by 4 bases and V by 0 bases; bases with no gene match: 1. Germline CDR1 is SGHDT and CDR2 is YYEEEE. CDR3 sequence (DNA): TGTGCCAGCAGCTTGGCGGGACAGTACAATGAGCAGTTCTTC. Amino acids: CASSLAGQYNEQFF.

The rearrangement joins TRBV13 to TRBJ1-6; 7 bases map to TRBD1. Germline V gene data show CDR1 as PRHDT and CDR2 as FYEKMQ (reference sequence). The CDR3 length is 14 residues. V lost 5 bases and J lost 14; bases outside the gene matches: 12. CDR3 sequence (DNA): TGTGCCAGCAGCAACTGGGACAGTAGTAGGACCCTCCACTTT. It is translated as CASSNWDSSRTLHF.

This chain connects TRBV28 to TRBJ1-1, with D perhaps TRBD1 (5 bases). This CDR3 is 16 amino acids long. Germline V gene data show CDR1 as MDHEN and CDR2 as SYDVKM. Trimming pared 1 base from V and 0 bases from J, leaving 12 bases between. The CDR3 region has the DNA TGTGCCAGCAGTTTATTGAAGAGACAGTTGAACACTGAAGCTTTCTTT. Its translation: CASSLLKRQLNTEAFF.

The V gene is TRBV18, the J gene TRBJ1-1; tentatively, D is TRBD1 (5 bases). Germline-derived CDR1 and CDR2 are KGHSH and LQKENI. V was trimmed by 3 bases and J by 5 bases, leaving 13 bases between them. The CDR3 is 14 amino acids. CDR3: CASSPGREGTEAFF. DNA for the CDR3: TGTGCCAGCTCACCGGGCAGGGAAGGGACTGAAGCTTTCTTT.

V is TRBV19 and J is TRBJ2-7; D perhaps matches TRBD2 (5 bases). Germline V gene data show CDR1 as LNHDA and CDR2 as SQIVND (reference sequence). The CDR3 loop spans 15 amino acids. The V and J ends lost 2 bases and 0 bases respectively, with 11 bases between them. The CDR3 DNA is TGTGCCAGTAGTATATCCCCGGGGAACTCCTACGAGCAGTACTTC. Protein sequence: CASSISPGNSYEQYF.

Concerning this clone itself: This CDR3 is also generated by other DNA sequences in the sample. The chain is built from TRBV3-1 (or the pseudogene TRBV3-2) and TRBJ1-1, with TRBD1 matching over 9 bases. CDR1 is LGHDT and CDR2 is YNNKEL in the germline V gene (reference sequence). The J segment lost 2 bases and the V segment lost 1 base, leaving 8 bases of the junction unmatched. The CDR3 covers 17 residues. The CDR3 sequence is CASSQGLKGQGNTEAFF. Here the CDR3 DNA reads TGTGCCAGCAGCCAAGGCCTGAAGGGACAGGGTAACACTGAAGCTTTCTTT.

The chain links TRBV7-9 to TRBJ2-3, with TRBD1 as a possible D gene (6 bases). Germline CDR1 reads SEHNR; CDR2 reads FQNEAQ (reference sequence). The CDR3 is made up of 15 amino acids. The ends were cut back, 4 bases at V and 2 bases at J, with 13 bases in the middle. The CDR3 DNA is TGTGCCAGCAGCTCGGTAGGGGGAGCCACAGATACGCAGTATTTT. It is translated as CASSSVGGATDTQYF.

The chain recombines TRBV6-2 or TRBV6-3 with TRBJ1-5; the D is unclear. The CDR3 runs 13 residues. Germline lookup yields CDR1 MNHEY and CDR2 SVGEGT. V was shortened by 2 bases and J by 1 base, with 3 bases between the two germline ends. The CDR3 loop is CASSYGSNQPQHF. DNA for the CDR3: TGTGCCAGCAGTTACGGCAGCAATCAGCCCCAGCATTTT.

The chain is built from TRBV19 and TRBJ2-2, with 10 nucleotides matching TRBD2. CDR1 and CDR2 from the germline V gene are LNHDA and SQIVND (reference sequence). The junction had 12 bases not matched to a gene; V was cut back by 9 bases and J by 5 bases. The CDR3 is 16 residues long. CDR3 residues: CASALSGGLGTGELFF. The DNA of the CDR3 is TGTGCCAGCGCCCTTAGCGGGGGGCTGGGGACCGGGGAGCTGTTTTTT.

The count of this clone is one. This sequence joins TRBV20-1 and TRBJ1-2; 10 bases fit TRBD1. V dropped 4 bases and J dropped 7; count of bases not matched to a gene: 9. Germline V gene data show CDR1 as DFQATT and CDR2 as SNEGSKA (reference sequence). This CDR3 is built from 14 residues. CDR3 region: CSATDRGRTSGYTF. The CDR3 coding sequence is TGCAGTGCTACTGACAGGGGGCGAACTAGTGGCTACACCTTC.

The chain joins TRBV5-1 to TRBJ1-6; D possibly corresponds to TRBD1 (6 bases). CDR3 size: 16 residues. Looked up from germline, CDR1 is SGHRS and CDR2 is YFSETQ. Trimming removed 3 bases at V and 4 bases at J, with 14 bases between. CDR3 sequence: CASSSGAGDYNSPLHF. DNA for the CDR3: TGCGCCAGCAGCTCAGGGGCAGGGGATTATAATTCACCCCTCCACTTT.

This sequence joins TRBV7-2 and TRBJ2-3; tentatively, D is TRBD1 (7 bases). V shed 1 base and J shed 4 bases, with 12 bases lying between them. This CDR3 region has 15 residues. Looked up from germline, CDR1 is SGHTA and CDR2 is FQGNSA. The CDR3 region has the DNA TGTGCCAGCAGCTTAGAGGGCAGGGGGGCAGATACGCAGTATTTT. Translating gives CASSLEGRGADTQYF.

The chain recombines TRBV3-1 (or the pseudogene TRBV3-2) with TRBJ2-3, with 13 bases lining up with TRBD2. This CDR3 has 15 residues. Germline values: CDR1 LGHDT, CDR2 YNNKEL (reference sequence). The V segment lost 5 bases and the J segment 10 bases; nucleotides outside the gene matches: 9. The CDR3 spells CASSTSGGAGVAQYF. In DNA form, the CDR3 reads TGTGCCAGCAGCACTAGCGGGGGGGCCGGAGTAGCGCAGTATTTT.